These T cell receptor beta chains were read from a single sample in a study of regulatory T cells in long-lasting Graves disease. TCRdb redid the calling of the multiplex PCR reads with MiXCR, one entry per CDR3 protein. Of about 620,000 distinct CDR3 sequences in the sample, less than 20% were seen once. These data are also associated with another study on T cells in Graves' hyperthyroidism and ophthalmopathy.

The input for sequencing was peripheral blood mononuclear cells (PBMCs), taken at new diagnosis, from a patient treated with antithyroid drugs. The receptor source for this set is a woman aged 25 to 39 with Graves disease. CDR3s include the opening cysteine and the closing phenylalanine or tryptophan. D genes are given only for firm matches. Not every row has a clone size; where given, it reads once, few, many or a size class.

few	NA	TRBV7-7	TRBJ2-7	13	CAGSLRASYEQYF	TGTGCTGGCAGCTTAAGGGCTAGCTACGAGCAGTACTTC
NA	NA	TRBV20-1	TRBJ2-7	12	CSARGLIYEQYF	TGCAGTGCTAGAGGACTGATCTACGAGCAGTACTTC
NA	TRBD2	TRBV19	TRBJ2-5	14	CASSGGLATKTQYF	TGTGCCAGTAGTGGGGGACTAGCGACGAAGACCCAGTACTTC
NA	TRBD1	TRBV3-1	TRBJ2-5	15	CASSQGTGGRETQYF	TGTGCCAGCAGCCAAGGGACAGGGGGCAGGGAGACCCAGTACTTC
NA	TRBD1	TRBV20-1	TRBJ1-5	15	CSARADRGSNQPQHF	TGCAGTGCTAGGGCGGACAGGGGTAGCAATCAGCCCCAGCATTTT
many	NA	TRBV5-1	TRBJ2-1	15	CASTVWVGSSNEQFF	TGCGCCAGCACCGTTTGGGTGGGTTCTTCGAATGAGCAGTTCTTC
NA	TRBD2	TRBV18	TRBJ2-1	16	CASSPVAGGRYNEQFF	TGTGCCAGCTCACCCGTTGCGGGAGGGCGCTACAATGAGCAGTTCTTC
few	NA	TRBV27	TRBJ1-6	14	CASSLEGVLSPLHF	TGTGCCAGCAGCCTAGAGGGGGTCTTGTCACCCCTCCACTTT
few	NA	TRBV24-1	TRBJ2-3	13	CATSGEPTDTQYF	TGTGCCACCAGTGGGGAGCCCACAGATACGCAGTATTTT
many	NA	TRBV12-3/TRBV12-4	TRBJ2-4	17	CASSASPGRAAKNIQYF	TGTGCCAGCAGCGCCAGCCCGGGGAGAGCGGCCAAAAACATTCAGTACTTC
once	TRBD2	TRBV5-5	TRBJ2-7	16	CVSSRVSTSGGYEQYF	TGTGTCAGCAGCCGAGTATCGACTAGCGGGGGGTACGAGCAGTACTTC
many	NA	TRBV12-3/TRBV12-4	TRBJ2-5	16	CASSLYIGQSAETQYF	TGTGCCAGCAGCCTCTACATCGGACAGTCCGCGGAGACCCAGTACTTC
many	NA	TRBV19	TRBJ1-1	17	CASRRQANTGLNTEAFF	TGTGCCAGTAGAAGACAGGCGAATACGGGGTTGAACACTGAAGCTTTCTTT
once	TRBD2	TRBV19	TRBJ2-3	16	CASQKGLAVGTDTQYF	TGTGCCAGTCAAAAGGGGCTAGCGGTGGGCACAGATACGCAGTATTTT
NA	NA	TRBV6-1	TRBJ2-7	14	CASSLGGNTYEQYF	TGTGCCAGCAGCCTCGGGGGTAATACCTACGAGCAGTACTTC
many	NA	TRBV27	TRBJ2-7	13	CASRDRHSYEQYF	TGTGCCAGCAGAGACAGACACTCCTACGAGCAGTACTTC
many	TRBD1	TRBV7-2	TRBJ1-4	16	CASNRQGGGLREKLFF	TGTGCCAGCAACCGACAGGGAGGAGGATTGCGTGAAAAACTGTTTTTT
many	NA	TRBV6-1	TRBJ2-6	16	CASSPTVLAGANVLTF	TGTGCCAGCAGTCCGACAGTCTTGGCTGGGGCCAACGTCCTGACTTTC
few	TRBD1	TRBV3-1	TRBJ2-1	12	CASSLPGQSQFF	TGTGCCAGCAGCTTACCGGGACAGTCTCAGTTCTTC
few	NA	TRBV30	TRBJ1-5	15	CAWAWQGFYDQPQHF	TGTGCCTGGGCCTGGCAAGGGTTCTACGACCAGCCCCAGCATTTT
NA	TRBD1	TRBV7-2	TRBJ2-5	18	CASSLGLPGQGEGETQYF	TGTGCCAGCAGCTTGGGGCTACCGGGACAGGGCGAAGGGGAGACCCAGTACTTC
NA	NA	TRBV7-9	TRBJ1-4	13	CASYGTTNEKLFF	TGTGCCAGCTATGGGACAACTAATGAAAAACTGTTTTTT
few	TRBD2	TRBV19	TRBJ2-3	15	CASSILAGGPDTQYF	TGTGCCAGTAGCATCTTAGCGGGAGGGCCGGATACGCAGTATTTT
many	TRBD1	TRBV6-2/TRBV6-3	TRBJ1-2	13	CASIARTGIGYTF	TGTGCCAGCATCGCCCGGACAGGGATTGGCTACACCTTC
NA	TRBD1	TRBV6-2/TRBV6-3	TRBJ2-7	14	CATLRETGTYEQYF	TGTGCCACCTTACGTGAGACAGGGACCTACGAGCAGTACTTC
many	NA	TRBV7-9	TRBJ2-5	15	CASSWSFLREETQYF	TGTGCCAGCAGCTGGTCCTTTTTGAGAGAGGAGACCCAGTACTTC
few	TRBD2	TRBV24-1	TRBJ2-7	14	CATAGLATPYEQYF	TGTGCCACCGCGGGACTAGCGACACCCTACGAGCAGTACTTC
NA	TRBD1	TRBV24-1	TRBJ2-1	16	CATGSPGQGSYNEQFF	TGTGCCACCGGTTCTCCGGGACAGGGGTCCTACAATGAGCAGTTCTTC
few	TRBD1	TRBV5-1	TRBJ1-1	15	CASSDRGPRLDEAFF	TGCGCCAGCAGCGACAGGGGGCCTAGGCTTGATGAAGCTTTCTTT
many	NA	TRBV10-3	TRBJ1-6	14	CAIGSFPTTSPLHF	TGTGCCATCGGGAGTTTTCCGACGACTTCACCCCTCCACTTT
few	TRBD1	TRBV5-1	TRBJ2-1	15	CASSPRQGAGNEQFF	TGTGCCAGCAGCCCAAGACAGGGGGCCGGGAATGAGCAGTTCTTC